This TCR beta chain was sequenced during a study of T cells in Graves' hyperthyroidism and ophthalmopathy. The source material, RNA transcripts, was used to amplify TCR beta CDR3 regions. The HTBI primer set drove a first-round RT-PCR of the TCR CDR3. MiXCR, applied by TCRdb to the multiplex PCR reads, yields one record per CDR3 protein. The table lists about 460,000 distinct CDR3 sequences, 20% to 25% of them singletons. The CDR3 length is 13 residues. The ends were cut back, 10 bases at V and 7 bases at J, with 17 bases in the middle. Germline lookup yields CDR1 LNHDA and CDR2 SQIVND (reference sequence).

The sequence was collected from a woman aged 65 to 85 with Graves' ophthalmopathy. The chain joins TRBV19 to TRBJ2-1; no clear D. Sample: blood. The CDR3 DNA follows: TGTGCCACCTCCCGGAACTATTTGAATGAGCAGTTCTTC. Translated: CATSRNYLNEQFF.